The T cell receptor beta chain described here comes from a study of long-term antiretroviral therapy in people with HIV. The immunoSEQ assay was v3.0, run at survey level. The assay was immunoSEQ multiplex PCR, and TCRdb's table has in-frame clones only and misses some. The sample records some 40,000 clones, 94% being singletons. Every specimen provided about 0.9-11 million cryopreserved PBMC before DNA extraction took place. On this clone itself: Its antigen is currently unknown.

Study results and limitations: Versus controls, repertoires in people with HIV had narrower CDR3 length ranges. Clones that had undergone expansion before ART dominated the repertoire at all time points. Although diversity increased after ART, it remained lower than in transplant donor controls.

The germline V gene encodes CDR1 SGHTA and CDR2 FQGNSA. Trimming pared 3 bases from V and 8 bases from J, leaving 13 bases between. The CDR3 is 13 amino acids. V and J are TRBV7-2 and TRBJ1-1, with a possible D match to TRBD1 (6 bases). The sequence derives from a man aged 30 to 39 with HIV. Specimen: unsorted PBMCs, collected 9.2 years after starting antiretroviral therapy. The CDR3 region is CASSLRQVTEAFF. In DNA form, the CDR3 reads TGTGCCAGCAGCTTGAGACAGGTAACGGAAGCTTTCTTT. The whole variable domain, filled in from reference TRBV7-2 and TRBJ1-1, reads GAGVSQSPSNKVTEKGKDVELRCDPISGHTALYWYRQSLGQGLEFLIYFQGNSAPDKSGLPSDRFSAERTGGSVSTLTIQRTQQEDSAVYLCASSLRQVTEAFFGQGTRLTVV.